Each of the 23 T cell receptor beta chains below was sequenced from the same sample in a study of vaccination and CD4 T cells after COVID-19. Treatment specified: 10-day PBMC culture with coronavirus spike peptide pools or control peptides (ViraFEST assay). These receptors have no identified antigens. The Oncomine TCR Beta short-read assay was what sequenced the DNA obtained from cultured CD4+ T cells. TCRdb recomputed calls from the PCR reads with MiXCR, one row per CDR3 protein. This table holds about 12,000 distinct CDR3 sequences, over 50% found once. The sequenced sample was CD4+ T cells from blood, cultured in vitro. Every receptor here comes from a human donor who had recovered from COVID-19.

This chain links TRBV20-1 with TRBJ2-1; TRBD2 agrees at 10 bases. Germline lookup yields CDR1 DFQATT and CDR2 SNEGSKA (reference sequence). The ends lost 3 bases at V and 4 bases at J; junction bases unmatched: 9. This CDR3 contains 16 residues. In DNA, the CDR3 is TGCAGTGCTAGGGGTCCAGCGGGAGGGAGATACAATGAGCAGTTCTTC. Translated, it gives CSARGPAGGRYNEQFF.

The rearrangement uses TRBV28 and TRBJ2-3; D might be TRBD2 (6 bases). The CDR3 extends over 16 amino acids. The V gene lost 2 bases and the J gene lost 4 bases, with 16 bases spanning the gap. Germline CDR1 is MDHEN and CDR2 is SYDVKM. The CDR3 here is CASSLRELAGPDTQYF. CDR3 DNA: TGTGCCAGCAGTTTACGAGAACTAGCAGGGCCAGATACGCAGTATTTT.

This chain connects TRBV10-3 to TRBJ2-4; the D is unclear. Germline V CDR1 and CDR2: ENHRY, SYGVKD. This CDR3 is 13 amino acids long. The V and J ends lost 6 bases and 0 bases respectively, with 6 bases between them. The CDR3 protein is CAIRDTAKNIQYF. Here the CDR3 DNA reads TGTGCCATCAGAGACACAGCCAAAAACATTCAGTACTTC.

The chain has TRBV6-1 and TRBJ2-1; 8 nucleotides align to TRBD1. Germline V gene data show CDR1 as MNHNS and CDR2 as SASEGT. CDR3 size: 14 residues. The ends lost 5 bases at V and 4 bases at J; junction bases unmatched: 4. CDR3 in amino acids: CASSTGQEYNEQFF. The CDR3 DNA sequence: TGTGCCAGCAGTACGGGACAGGAGTACAATGAGCAGTTCTTC.

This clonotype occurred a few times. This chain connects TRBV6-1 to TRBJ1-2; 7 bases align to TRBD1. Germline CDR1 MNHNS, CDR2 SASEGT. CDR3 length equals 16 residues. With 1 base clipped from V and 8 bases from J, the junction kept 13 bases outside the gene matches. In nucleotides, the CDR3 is TGTGCCAGCAGTGAAGTTACGGGACAGCGCGGAAGGGGCTACACCTTC. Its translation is CASSEVTGQRGRGYTF.

The CDR3 spells CASSERQGFDGYTF. As DNA, the CDR3 is TGTGCCAGCAGTGAGAGACAGGGGTTCGATGGCTACACCTTC. This sequence joins TRBV25-1 and TRBJ1-2, with 8 nucleotides matching TRBD1. With V trimmed by 3 bases and J by 6 bases, 6 bases remained unmatched. Germline V gene data show CDR1 as MGHDK and CDR2 as SYGVNS. The CDR3 runs 14 residues.

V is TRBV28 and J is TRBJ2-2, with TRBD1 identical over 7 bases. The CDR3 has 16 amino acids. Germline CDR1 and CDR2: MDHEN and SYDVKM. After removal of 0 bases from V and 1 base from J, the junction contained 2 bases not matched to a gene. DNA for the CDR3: TGTGCCAGCAGTTTATGGCAGGGGGTGAACACCGGGGAGCTGTTTTTT. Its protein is CASSLWQGVNTGELFF.

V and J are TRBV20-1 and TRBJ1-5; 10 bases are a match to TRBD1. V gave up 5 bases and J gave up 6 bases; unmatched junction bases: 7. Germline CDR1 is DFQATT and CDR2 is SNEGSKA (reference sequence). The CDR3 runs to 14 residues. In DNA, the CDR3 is TGCAGTGCTGAGGACAGGGGGTTTGGTCAGCCCCAGCATTTT. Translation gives CSAEDRGFGQPQHF.

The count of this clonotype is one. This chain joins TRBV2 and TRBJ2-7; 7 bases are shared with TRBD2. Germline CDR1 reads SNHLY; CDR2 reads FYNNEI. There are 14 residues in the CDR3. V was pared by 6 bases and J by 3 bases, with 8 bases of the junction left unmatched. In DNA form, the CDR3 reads TGTGCCAGCAGAGTGGAGCGGGGCCTCTACGAGCAGTACTTC. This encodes CASRVERGLYEQYF.

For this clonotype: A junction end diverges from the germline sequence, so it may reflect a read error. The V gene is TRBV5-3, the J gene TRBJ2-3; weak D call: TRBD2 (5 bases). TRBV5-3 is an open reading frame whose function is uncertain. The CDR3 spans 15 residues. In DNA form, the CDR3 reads TGTGCCAGCAGCTTGATCCTAGGAGGTACAGATACGCAGTATTTT. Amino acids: CASSLILGGTDTQYF.

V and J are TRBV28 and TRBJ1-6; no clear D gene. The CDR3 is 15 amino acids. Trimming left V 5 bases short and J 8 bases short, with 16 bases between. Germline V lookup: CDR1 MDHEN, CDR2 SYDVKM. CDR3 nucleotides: TGTGCCAGCAGTGCCAACATTAGGGCTGATTCACCCCTCCACTTT. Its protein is CASSANIRADSPLHF.

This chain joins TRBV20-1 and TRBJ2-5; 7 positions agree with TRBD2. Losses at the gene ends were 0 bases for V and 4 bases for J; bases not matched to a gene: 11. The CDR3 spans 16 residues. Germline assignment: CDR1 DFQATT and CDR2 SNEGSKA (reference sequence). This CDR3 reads CSARDGNLGRGETQYF. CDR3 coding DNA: TGCAGTGCTAGAGATGGTAACTTGGGGAGGGGAGAGACCCAGTACTTC.

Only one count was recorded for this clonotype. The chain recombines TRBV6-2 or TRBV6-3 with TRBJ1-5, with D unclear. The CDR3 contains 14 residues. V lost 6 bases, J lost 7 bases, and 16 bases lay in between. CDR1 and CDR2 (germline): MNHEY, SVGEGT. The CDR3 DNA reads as TGTGCCAGCAGCCTGCGGGCAGAAGTCCAGCCCCAGCATTTT. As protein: CASSLRAEVQPQHF.

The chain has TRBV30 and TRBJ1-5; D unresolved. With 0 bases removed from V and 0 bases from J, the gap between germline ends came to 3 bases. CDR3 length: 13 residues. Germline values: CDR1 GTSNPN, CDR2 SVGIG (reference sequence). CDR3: CAWSVNSNQPQHF. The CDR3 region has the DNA TGTGCCTGGAGTGTGAATAGCAATCAGCCCCAGCATTTT.

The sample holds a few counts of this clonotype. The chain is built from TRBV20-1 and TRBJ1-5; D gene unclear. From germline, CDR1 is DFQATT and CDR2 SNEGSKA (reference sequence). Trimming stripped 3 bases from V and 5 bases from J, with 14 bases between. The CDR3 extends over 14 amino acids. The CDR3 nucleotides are TGCAGTGCTAGTCCCACGAGCCCCGATCAGCCCCAGCATTTT. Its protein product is CSASPTSPDQPQHF.

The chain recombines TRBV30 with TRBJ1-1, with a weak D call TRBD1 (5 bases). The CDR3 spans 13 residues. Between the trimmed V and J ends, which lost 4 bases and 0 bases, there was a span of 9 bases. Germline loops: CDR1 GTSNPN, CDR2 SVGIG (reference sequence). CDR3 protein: CAWNRDLNTEAFF. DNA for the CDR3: TGTGCCTGGAATAGGGACTTGAACACTGAAGCTTTCTTT.

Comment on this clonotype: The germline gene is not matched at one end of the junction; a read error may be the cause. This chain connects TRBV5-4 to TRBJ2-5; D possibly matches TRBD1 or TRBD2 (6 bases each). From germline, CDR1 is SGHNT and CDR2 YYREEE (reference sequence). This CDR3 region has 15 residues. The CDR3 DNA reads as TGTGCCAGCAGTTCCCCCGGGCGGGGACAAGGGACCCAGTACTTC. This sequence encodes CASSSPGRGQGTQYF.

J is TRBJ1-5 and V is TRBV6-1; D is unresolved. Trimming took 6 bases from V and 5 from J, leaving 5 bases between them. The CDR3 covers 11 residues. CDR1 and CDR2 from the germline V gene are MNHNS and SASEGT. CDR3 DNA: TGTGCCAGCAGCCAGGATCAGCCCCAGCATTTT. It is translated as CASSQDQPQHF.

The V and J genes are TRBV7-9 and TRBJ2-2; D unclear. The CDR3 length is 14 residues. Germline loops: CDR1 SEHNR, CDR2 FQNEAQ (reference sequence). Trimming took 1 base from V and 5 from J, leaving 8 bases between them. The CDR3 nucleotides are TGTGCCAGCAGCTTAGGGGCAGAGACCGGGGAGCTGTTTTTT. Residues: CASSLGAETGELFF.

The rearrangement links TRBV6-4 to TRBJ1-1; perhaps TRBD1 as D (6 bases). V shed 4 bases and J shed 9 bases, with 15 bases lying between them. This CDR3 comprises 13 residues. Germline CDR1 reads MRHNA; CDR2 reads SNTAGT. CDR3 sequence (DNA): TGTGCCAGCAGTGTTGAGACAGGCAATAAAGCTTTCTTT. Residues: CASSVETGNKAFF.

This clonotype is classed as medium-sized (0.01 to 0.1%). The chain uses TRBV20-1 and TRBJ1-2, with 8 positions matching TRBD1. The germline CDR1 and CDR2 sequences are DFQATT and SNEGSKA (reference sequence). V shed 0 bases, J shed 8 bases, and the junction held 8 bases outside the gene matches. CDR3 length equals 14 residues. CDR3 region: CSARDRTGNGGYTF. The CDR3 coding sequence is TGCAGTGCTAGAGATCGGACAGGGAACGGAGGCTACACCTTC.

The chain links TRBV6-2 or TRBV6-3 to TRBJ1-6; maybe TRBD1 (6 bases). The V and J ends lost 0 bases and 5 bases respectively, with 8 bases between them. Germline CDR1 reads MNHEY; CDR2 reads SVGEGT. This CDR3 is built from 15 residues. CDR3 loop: CASSYSGGDNSPLHF. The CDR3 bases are TGTGCCAGCAGTTACTCGGGGGGCGATAATTCACCCCTCCACTTT.

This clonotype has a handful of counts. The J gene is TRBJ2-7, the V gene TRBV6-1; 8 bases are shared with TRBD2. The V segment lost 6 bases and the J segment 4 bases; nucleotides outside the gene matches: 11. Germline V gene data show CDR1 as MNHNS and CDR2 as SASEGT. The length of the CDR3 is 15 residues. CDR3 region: CASSPETGGSYEQYF. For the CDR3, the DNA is TGTGCCAGCAGCCCCGAGACGGGAGGGAGTTACGAGCAGTACTTC.